This T cell receptor (beta chain) was sequenced for a study of blood T cell repertoires in COVID-19. This clone was detected once. Measured with immunoSEQ multiplex PCR; TCRdb has only the in-frame clones, and not every one. This sample has 450,000 or so clones, with 80% to 90% found just once. The CDR3 runs to 17 residues. Looked up from germline, CDR1 is MGHRA and CDR2 is YSYEKL. The junction had 8 bases not matched to a gene; V was cut back by 2 bases and J by 4 bases. The specimen was peripheral blood. This sequence was found in a young man with COVID-19, enrolled during active disease. The chain couples TRBV4-1 to TRBJ1-4; 9 bases map to TRBD1. CDR3 nucleotides: TGCGCCAGCAGCCAATTCGCGGTGACAGGGGGTAATGAAAAACTGTTTTTT. Translated, it gives CASSQFAVTGGNEKLFF.